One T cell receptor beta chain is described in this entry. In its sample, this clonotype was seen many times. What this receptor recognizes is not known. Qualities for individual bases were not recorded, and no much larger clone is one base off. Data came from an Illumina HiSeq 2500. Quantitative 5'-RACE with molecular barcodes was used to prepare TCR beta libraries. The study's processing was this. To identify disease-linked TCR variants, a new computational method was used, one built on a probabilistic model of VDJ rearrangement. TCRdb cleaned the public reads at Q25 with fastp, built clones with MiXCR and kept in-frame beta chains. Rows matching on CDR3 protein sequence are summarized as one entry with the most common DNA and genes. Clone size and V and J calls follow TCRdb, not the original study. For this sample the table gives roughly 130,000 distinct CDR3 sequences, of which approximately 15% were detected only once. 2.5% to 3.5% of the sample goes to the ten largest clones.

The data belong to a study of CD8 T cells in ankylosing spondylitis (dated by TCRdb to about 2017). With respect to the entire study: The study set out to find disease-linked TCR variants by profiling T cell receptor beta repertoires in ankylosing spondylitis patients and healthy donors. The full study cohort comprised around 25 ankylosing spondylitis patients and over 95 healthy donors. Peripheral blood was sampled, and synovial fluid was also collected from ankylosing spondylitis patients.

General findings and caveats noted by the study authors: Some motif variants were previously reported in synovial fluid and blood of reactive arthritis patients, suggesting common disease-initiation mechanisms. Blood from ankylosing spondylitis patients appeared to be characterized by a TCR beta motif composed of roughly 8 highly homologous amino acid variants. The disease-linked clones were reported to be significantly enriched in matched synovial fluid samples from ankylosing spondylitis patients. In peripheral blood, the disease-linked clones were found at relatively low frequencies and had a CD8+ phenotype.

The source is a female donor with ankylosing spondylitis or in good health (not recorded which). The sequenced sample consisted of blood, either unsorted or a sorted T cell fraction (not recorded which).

The CDR3 amino acid sequence is: CASSFQGLNTGELFF. The DNA sequence reads TGTGCCAGCAGTTTTCAAGGGTTGAACACCGGGGAGCTGTTTTTT. Here the chain combines TRBV12-3 or TRBV12-4 and TRBJ2-2, with no reliable assignment of the D segment. V is cut by 3 bases and J by 1 base, and the space between the germline ends is 9 bases. From cysteine to phenylalanine, the CDR3 is 15 amino acids long. The sequence is cut down to CDR3 DNA, 45 bases in frame from base 1.